This TCR beta chain was documented in a study of cytomegalovirus exposure and HLA in healthy donors. For this clone: As yet, its antigen is unknown.

Broader study findings: Altogether, 160 or so TCR beta chains were recorded as cytomegalovirus-associated. Three chains linked to CMV were shown in vitro to be specific for CMV antigens. First-cohort TCR clusters tended to co-occur in the roughly 130 validation repertoires, a later analysis found. Rare sequences made up most TCRs, while some public TCRs were found in many donors.

Germline-derived CDR1 and CDR2 are MDHEN and SYDVKM. V gave up 6 bases and J gave up 7 bases, with 19 bases separating them. The CDR3 extends over 16 amino acids. TCRdb keeps only in-frame clones here, not all; method: immunoSEQ multiplex PCR. The sample contains 73,000 or so clones, 85% to 95% of which appear only once. This chain joins TRBV28 and TRBJ1-6, with a tentative D call TRBD1 (5 bases). Sequenced sample: PBMCs. This receptor was taken from a woman under 30 in good health and CMV-seropositive. CDR3 bases: TGTGCCAGCAGAAATACGGCGGACGGGGGGAATTCACCCCTCCACTTT. It is translated as CASRNTADGGNSPLHF.